One sample yielded the 20 T cell receptor beta chains listed below, sequenced in a study of T cell responses to AZD1222 COVID-19 vaccine. The table came from immunoSEQ multiplex PCR; TCRdb's copy has only in-frame clones and leaves some out. The table records roughly 120,000 clones, around 90% of them present only once. This material consisted of peripheral blood, taken on day 0 of AZD1222 vaccination. Source of these receptors: an adult in good health.

The chain combines TRBV4-1 with TRBJ1-1, with D uncertain. The V and J ends lost 4 bases and 1 base respectively, with 13 bases between them. In germline, CDR1 is MGHRA, CDR2 YSYEKL. The CDR3 length is 15 residues. This CDR3 reads CASSPSLTWNTEAFF. The CDR3 DNA is TGCGCCAGCAGCCCCTCCCTGACCTGGAACACTGAAGCTTTCTTT.

The table lists this clone with a count of one. This chain connects TRBV6-5 to TRBJ2-7, with D perhaps TRBD1 (5 bases). Germline CDR1 MNHEY, CDR2 SVGAGI. Trimming stripped 10 bases from V and 2 bases from J, with 12 bases between. CDR3 length: 12 residues. CDR3 sequence reads: CATLQEPYEQYF. CDR3 DNA sequence: TGTGCCACCTTACAGGAACCCTACGAGCAGTACTTC.

This clone was seen only a few times. This chain links TRBV30 with TRBJ1-4; D possibly corresponds to TRBD1 (6 bases). The germline V gene has CDR1 GTSNPN and CDR2 SVGIG (reference sequence). The V end was cut by 5 bases, the J end by 3 bases, with 13 bases between. CDR3 length equals 14 residues. This chain's CDR3 is CAWGMDSSNEKLFF. CDR3 DNA sequence: TGTGCCTGGGGTATGGACAGCTCTAATGAAAAACTGTTTTTT. The variable domain in full, completed from reference TRBV30 and TRBJ1-4, reads SQTIHQWPATLVQPVGSPLSLECTVEGTSNPNLYWYRQAAGRGLQLLFYSVGIGQISSEVPQNLSASRPQDRQFILSSKKLLLSDSGFYLCAWGMDSSNEKLFFGSGTQLSVL.

The chain recombines TRBV7-2 with TRBJ2-3, with 10 bases that match TRBD2. CDR3 length: 15 amino acids. Trimming removed 3 bases from V and 6 bases from J; junction bases left unmatched: 6. Germline V gene lookup returns CDR1 SGHTA and CDR2 FQGNSA. This chain's CDR3 is CASSLEGTSADTQYF. Here the CDR3 DNA reads TGTGCCAGCAGCTTGGAGGGGACTAGCGCCGATACGCAGTATTTT. The entire variable domain, with the rest obtained from reference TRBV7-2 and TRBJ2-3, is as follows: GAGVSQSPSNKVTEKGKDVELRCDPISGHTALYWYRQSLGQGLEFLIYFQGNSAPDKSGLPSDRFSAERTGGSVSTLTIQRTQQEDSAVYLCASSLEGTSADTQYFGPGTRLTVL.

This chain uses TRBV6-2 or TRBV6-3 with TRBJ1-1; D gene ambiguous. Trimming pared 5 bases from V and 4 bases from J, leaving 11 bases between. The length of the CDR3 is 13 residues. Germline V gene sequence: CDR1 MNHEY, CDR2 SVGEGT. The CDR3 DNA is TGTGCCAGCAGTGGAAGGTCCTTCACTGAAGCTTTCTTT. This codes for CASSGRSFTEAFF.

The chain joins TRBV7-9 to TRBJ2-7; the match to TRBD1 covers 8 bases. This CDR3 spans 15 amino acids. The trim removed 2 bases at V and 3 bases at J, leaving 6 bases unmatched. Germline V gene data show CDR1 as SEHNR and CDR2 as FQNEAQ (reference sequence). The CDR3 here is CASSLLGQVNYEQYF. CDR3 bases: TGTGCCAGCAGCTTACTGGGACAGGTTAACTACGAGCAGTACTTC.

The gene calls are TRBV12-3 or TRBV12-4 and TRBJ2-7, with TRBD2 identical over 9 bases. With 6 bases clipped from V and 4 bases from J, the junction kept 4 bases outside the gene matches. The CDR3 has 13 amino acids. This chain's CDR3 is CASRLAGLYEQYF. The CDR3 nucleotides are TGTGCCAGCAGACTAGCGGGCCTTTACGAGCAGTACTTC.

The chain couples TRBV4-3 to TRBJ2-1; 12 positions agree with TRBD2. This CDR3 has 17 residues. Germline trimming cut 6 bases from V and 4 bases from J; bases unmatched to any gene: 10. The germline gives CDR1 LGHNA, CDR2 YSLEER. CDR3 loop: CASSRWASGGAYNEQFF. The CDR3 DNA sequence: TGCGCCAGCAGTCGTTGGGCTAGCGGGGGGGCTTACAATGAGCAGTTCTTC.

The V call is TRBV6-1, the J call TRBJ2-5, with a possible D match to TRBD2 (6 bases). This CDR3 spans 15 amino acids. Trimming cost V 2 bases and J 4 bases, with 14 bases left between them. The V gene's germline CDR1 is MNHNS and CDR2 SASEGT. The DNA of the CDR3 is TGTGCCAGCAGTGAATTACGGAGGGCCACAGAGACCCAGTACTTC. This translates into CASSELRRATETQYF.

V usage is TRBV6-6 and J usage is TRBJ2-3, with 15 bases aligning to TRBD2. This CDR3 spans 20 amino acids. CDR1 and CDR2 (germline): MNHNY, SVGAGI (reference sequence). Trimming removed 5 bases from V and 2 bases from J; junction bases left unmatched: 14. For the CDR3, the DNA is TGTGCCAGCAGTCACGGACTAGCGGGGGGGTCTGCTAGGGACACAGATACGCAGTATTTT. Translation gives CASSHGLAGGSARDTDTQYF.

The CDR3 nucleotides are TGTGCCAGTAGTATAACCCCCGGGACAGGGGGTAACACTGAAGCTTTCTTT. As protein: CASSITPGTGGNTEAFF. This chain links TRBV19 with TRBJ1-1, with 11 nucleotides matching TRBD1. CDR1 is LNHDA, CDR2 SQIVND, per germline (reference sequence). Trimming removed 2 bases from V and 2 bases from J; junction bases left unmatched: 7. This CDR3 is 17 amino acids long. The whole variable domain, filled in from reference TRBV19 and TRBJ1-1, reads DGGITQSPKYLFRKEGQNVTLSCEQNLNHDAMYWYRQDPGQGLRLIYYSQIVNDFQKGDIAEGYSVSREKKESFPLTVTSAQKNPTAFYLCASSITPGTGGNTEAFFGQGTRLTVV.

This rearrangement joins TRBV5-1 to TRBJ2-2; 9 bases fit TRBD1. Germline V CDR1 and CDR2: SGHRS, YFSETQ. There are 16 residues in the CDR3. Unmatched junction bases numbered 8, after V lost 7 bases and J lost 1 base. The CDR3: CASWVQGARNTGELFF. The CDR3 region has the DNA TGCGCCAGCTGGGTACAGGGGGCGAGGAACACCGGGGAGCTGTTTTTT.

This clone was observed a single time. This chain connects TRBV6-5 to TRBJ1-3; 8 positions match TRBD1. This CDR3 has 16 residues. The V gene's germline CDR1 is MNHEY and CDR2 SVGAGI. V shed 0 bases and J 2 bases; nucleotides not matched to a gene: 3. The CDR3 reads CASSYSTTGAGNTIYF. The CDR3 DNA reads TGTGCCAGCAGTTACTCGACGACAGGGGCTGGAAACACCATATATTTT.

This clone was recorded a few times. The chain is built from TRBV6-5 and TRBJ2-7; 9 bases align to TRBD1. There are 12 residues in the CDR3. CDR1 and CDR2 (germline): MNHEY, SVGAGI. Losses at the gene ends were 7 bases for V and 6 bases for J; bases not matched to a gene: 4. CDR3 in amino acids: CASTRTGVEQYF. The CDR3 DNA reads TGTGCCAGCACCAGGACAGGGGTCGAGCAGTACTTC.

The chain has TRBV30 and TRBJ1-2, with D unclear. The CDR3 totals 11 residues. Germline-derived CDR1 and CDR2 are GTSNPN and SVGIG (reference sequence). The ends were cut back, 5 bases at V and 5 bases at J, with 9 bases in the middle. The CDR3 here is CAWSVSYGYTF. DNA for the CDR3: TGTGCCTGGTCGGTGTCTTATGGCTACACCTTC.

This clone was found many times. The V and J genes are TRBV19 and TRBJ1-2; D gene unclear. CDR3 size: 13 residues. CDR1 is LNHDA, CDR2 SQIVND, per germline (reference sequence). Trimming stripped 7 bases from V and 8 bases from J, with 17 bases between. The CDR3 sequence: CASIRRQDNGYTF. CDR3 DNA sequence: TGTGCCAGTATCCGCCGCCAAGATAACGGCTACACCTTC.

CDR3 protein: CASSSSRTAYGYTF. The CDR3 nucleotides read TGTGCCAGCAGCTCCAGCAGGACAGCCTATGGCTACACCTTC. V gene TRBV27 combines with J gene TRBJ1-2; maybe TRBD1 (6 bases). This CDR3 region has 14 residues. The germline V gene encodes CDR1 MNHEY and CDR2 SMNVEV (reference sequence). Trimming took 6 bases from V and 4 from J, leaving 15 bases between them.

V gene TRBV5-6 combines with J gene TRBJ1-5, with no clear D. Per the germline V gene, CDR1 is SGHDT and CDR2 is YYEEEE. The CDR3 loop spans 15 amino acids. V dropped 0 bases and J dropped 0 bases, with 7 bases sitting between them. The CDR3 spells CASSLGQYSNQPQHF. CDR3 sequence (DNA): TGTGCCAGCAGCTTGGGTCAGTATAGCAATCAGCCCCAGCATTTT.

V gene TRBV6-2 or TRBV6-3 combines with J gene TRBJ2-5; D remains unclear. V was clipped by 1 base and J by 2 bases, with 2 bases between them. This CDR3 spans 12 amino acids. Germline assignment: CDR1 MNHEY and CDR2 SVGEGT. The CDR3 DNA reads TGTGCCAGCAGTTACTGGCAAGAGACCCAGTACTTC. This codes for CASSYWQETQYF.

CDR3 coding DNA: TGTGCCAGCAGTCGGGCCCGGCCCCAGCATTTT. Its protein product is CASSRARPQHF. V and J are TRBV28 and TRBJ1-5; D ambiguous. This CDR3 contains 11 residues. With 5 bases removed from V and 9 bases from J, the gap between germline ends came to 8 bases. Germline loops: CDR1 MDHEN, CDR2 SYDVKM.